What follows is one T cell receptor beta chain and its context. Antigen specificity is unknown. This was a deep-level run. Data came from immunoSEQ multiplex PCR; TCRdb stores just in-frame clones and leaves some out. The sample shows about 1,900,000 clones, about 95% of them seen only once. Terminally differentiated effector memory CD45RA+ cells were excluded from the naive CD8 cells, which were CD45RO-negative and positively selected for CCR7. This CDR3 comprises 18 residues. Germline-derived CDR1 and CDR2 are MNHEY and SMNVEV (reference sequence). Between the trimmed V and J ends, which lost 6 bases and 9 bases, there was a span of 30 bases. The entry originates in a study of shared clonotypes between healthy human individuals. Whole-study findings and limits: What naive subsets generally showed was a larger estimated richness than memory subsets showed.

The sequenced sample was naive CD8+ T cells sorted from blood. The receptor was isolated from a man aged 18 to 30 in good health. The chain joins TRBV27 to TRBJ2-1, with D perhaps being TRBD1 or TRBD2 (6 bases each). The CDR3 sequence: CASSPRGIGTSLRFEQFF. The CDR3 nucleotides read TGTGCCAGCAGCCCCAGGGGAATCGGGACTTCCCTAAGGTTTGAGCAGTTCTTC.